This entry lists 27 T cell receptor beta chains sequenced from one sample in a study of blood T cell repertoires in COVID-19. This table comes from immunoSEQ multiplex PCR, and its TCRdb copy is limited to in-frame clones, with some not included. In the table there are about 360,000 clones, roughly 77% of which are singletons. Sequencing used peripheral blood. The source of these receptors is a human donor with acute or convalescent COVID-19. The donor label of this sample is uncertain.

This chain connects TRBV9 to TRBJ2-5, with TRBD2 as a possible D gene (5 bases). Germline loops: CDR1 SGDLS, CDR2 YYNGEE. The CDR3 spans 13 residues. Between the trimmed V and J ends, which lost 0 bases and 5 bases, there was a span of 8 bases. As DNA, the CDR3 is TGTGCCAGCAGCGTAGTCGGCGGGGAGACCCAGTACTTC. Translated: CASSVVGGETQYF. The whole variable domain, filled in from reference TRBV9 and TRBJ2-5, reads DSGVTQTPKHLITATGQRVTLRCSPRSGDLSVYWYQQSLDQGLQFLIQYYNGEERAKGNILERFSAQQFPDLHSELNLSSLELGDSALYFCASSVVGGETQYFGPGTRLLVL.

The chain employs TRBV5-4 and TRBJ1-6, with 11 bases matching TRBD1. In germline, CDR1 is SGHNT, CDR2 YYREEE (reference sequence). V was pared by 4 bases and J by 10 bases, with 19 bases of the junction left unmatched. The CDR3 totals 19 residues. DNA for the CDR3: TGTGCCAGCAGCCGCCAAGGAGGGACAGGGGGGAACATGAGGTCACCCCTCCACTTT. Its protein is CASSRQGGTGGNMRSPLHF.

This sequence joins TRBV5-5 and TRBJ2-7; 7 positions agree with TRBD1. The CDR3 spans 16 residues. CDR1 is SGHKS and CDR2 is YYEKEE in the germline V gene (reference sequence). V lost 1 base and J lost 2; bases outside the gene matches: 9. CDR3 loop: CASSLILGTATYEQYF. The DNA of the CDR3 is TGTGCCAGCAGCTTGATTTTAGGGACAGCTACCTACGAGCAGTACTTC.

This chain connects TRBV2 to TRBJ1-5; D is unresolved. The CDR3 runs to 14 residues. Between the trimmed V and J ends, which lost 3 bases and 0 bases, there was a span of 6 bases. Per the germline V gene, CDR1 is SNHLY and CDR2 is FYNNEI. The chain's CDR3 is CASSDNYSNQPQHF. In nucleotides, the CDR3 is TGTGCCAGCAGTGACAACTATAGCAATCAGCCCCAGCATTTT. The full variable domain, in which reference TRBV2 and TRBJ1-5 provide the parts outside the CDR3, is EPEVTQTPSHQVTQMGQEVILRCVPISNHLYFYWYRQILGQKVEFLVSFYNNEISEKSEIFDDQFSVERPDGSNFTLKIRSTKLEDSAMYFCASSDNYSNQPQHFGDGTRLSIL.

The J gene is TRBJ2-7, the V gene TRBV11-2, with 7 positions matching TRBD1. The CDR3 is made up of 14 amino acids. J gave up 7 bases and V 1 base, and 7 bases lay outside the gene matches. Looked up from germline, CDR1 is SGHAT and CDR2 is FQNNGV. CDR3 bases: TGTGCCAGCAGCTTAGCTAGGGGGCTTGGGGAGCAGTACTTC. This sequence encodes CASSLARGLGEQYF.

The chain has TRBV19 and TRBJ1-5; D gene ambiguous. Trimming shortened V by 0 bases and J by 0 bases, and 15 bases separated the two germline ends. The CDR3 is 18 residues long. Per the germline V gene, CDR1 is LNHDA and CDR2 is SQIVND (reference sequence). The CDR3 loop reads CASSIEKVSGNSNQPQHF. In DNA form, the CDR3 reads TGTGCCAGTAGTATAGAGAAGGTATCGGGGAATAGCAATCAGCCCCAGCATTTT.

V gene TRBV9 combines with J gene TRBJ1-5; the match to TRBD1 covers 7 bases. V dropped 2 bases and J dropped 0; count of bases not matched to a gene: 11. From germline, CDR1 is SGDLS and CDR2 YYNGEE. The CDR3 runs to 18 residues. The DNA of the CDR3 is TGTGCCAGCAGCGTTGGGGCAGGGGGAATGTATAGCAATCAGCCCCAGCATTTT. This encodes CASSVGAGGMYSNQPQHF. The full variable domain, its missing parts supplied by reference TRBV9 and TRBJ1-5, is DSGVTQTPKHLITATGQRVTLRCSPRSGDLSVYWYQQSLDQGLQFLIQYYNGEERAKGNILERFSAQQFPDLHSELNLSSLELGDSALYFCASSVGAGGMYSNQPQHFGDGTRLSIL.

In nucleotides, the CDR3 is TGCGCCAGCAGCATAGAGAACACTGAAGCTTTCTTT. It yields the protein CASSIENTEAFF. V gene TRBV5-1 combines with J gene TRBJ1-1; D is ambiguous. The germline V gene encodes CDR1 SGHRS and CDR2 YFSETQ. There are 12 residues in the CDR3. V lost 4 bases and J lost 1, with 5 bases in between.

J is TRBJ2-3 and V is TRBV27; possibly TRBD1 for D (6 bases). The V and J ends lost 1 base and 0 bases respectively, with 11 bases between them. This CDR3 has 16 amino acids. In germline, CDR1 is MNHEY, CDR2 SMNVEV (reference sequence). The CDR3 spells CASSLLGGRSTDTQYF. The CDR3 DNA reads as TGTGCCAGCAGTTTATTAGGGGGTAGGAGCACAGATACGCAGTATTTT.

The V and J genes are TRBV6-4 and TRBJ2-2, with TRBD1 as a possible D gene (5 bases). The germline V gene encodes CDR1 MRHNA and CDR2 SNTAGT. This CDR3 comprises 12 residues. Trimming shortened V by 5 bases and J by 6 bases, and 7 bases separated the two germline ends. The CDR3 sequence is CASSLGAGELFF. The CDR3 bases are TGTGCCAGCAGTCTAGGGGCCGGGGAGCTGTTTTTT.

V gene TRBV11-2 combines with J gene TRBJ1-3; 7 nucleotides align to TRBD1. The V segment lost 5 bases and the J segment 4 bases; nucleotides outside the gene matches: 14. Per the germline V gene, CDR1 is SGHAT and CDR2 is FQNNGV. The CDR3 loop spans 17 amino acids. The CDR3: CASSPRPRTGGGNTIYF. In DNA form, the CDR3 reads TGTGCCAGCAGCCCGAGACCCCGGACAGGCGGCGGAAACACCATATATTTT.

The V and J genes are TRBV18 and TRBJ2-7; a weak D match, TRBD2 (6 bases). V gave up 4 bases and J gave up 2 bases, with 18 bases separating them. CDR3 length: 16 residues. Germline assignment: CDR1 KGHSH and CDR2 LQKENI. The CDR3 sequence: CASSRNVGAGAYEQYF. The CDR3 nucleotides read TGTGCCAGCTCACGAAATGTGGGAGCGGGCGCCTACGAGCAGTACTTC.

The chain employs TRBV11-2 and TRBJ1-2, with D possibly matching TRBD1 (6 bases). CDR1 SGHAT and CDR2 FQNNGV come from the germline V gene. V lost 5 bases to trimming and J lost 4 bases, with 20 bases between them. The CDR3 has 16 residues. CDR3 bases: TGTGCCAGCAGCCTAACCCGAGGGGGGGTGGGCTATGGCTACACCTTC. Translated: CASSLTRGGVGYGYTF.

Note on this clone: This sample includes further DNA sequences coding for the same CDR3. This chain uses TRBV6-5 with TRBJ1-5; possible D gene TRBD1, 5 bases. V gave up 0 bases and J gave up 7 bases, with 13 bases separating them. Germline V gives CDR1 MNHEY, CDR2 SVGAGI. This CDR3 spans 15 amino acids. DNA for the CDR3: TGTGCCAGCAGTTACTCGGGGGAGGGGAGGCAGCCCCAGCATTTT. It yields the protein CASSYSGEGRQPQHF.

This sequence joins TRBV29-1 and TRBJ1-2; the match to TRBD1 covers 7 bases. The CDR3 has 17 amino acids. V was pared by 6 bases and J by 2 bases, with 18 bases of the junction left unmatched. Germline lookup yields CDR1 SQVTM and CDR2 ANQGSEA. The CDR3 bases are TGCAGCGTGGCGGACCAATTGACAGGGTCGGCCAACTATGGCTACACCTTC. Its protein product is CSVADQLTGSANYGYTF.

The chain carries TRBV30 and TRBJ2-3, with D possibly being TRBD2 (6 bases). The CDR3 runs to 15 residues. The germline V gene encodes CDR1 GTSNPN and CDR2 SVGIG (reference sequence). V lost 1 base and J lost 6, with 17 bases in between. CDR3 residues: CAWSAQTSYTDTQYF. As DNA, the CDR3 is TGTGCCTGGAGTGCCCAGACTAGTTATACCGATACGCAGTATTTT.

This chain joins TRBV29-1 and TRBJ1-2; maybe TRBD1 (6 bases). The CDR3 covers 12 residues. Germline CDR1 SQVTM, CDR2 ANQGSEA. Trimming pared 7 bases from V and 2 bases from J, leaving 11 bases between. The CDR3 here is CSGNQGNYGYTF. The CDR3 bases are TGCAGCGGCAACCAGGGGAACTATGGCTACACCTTC.

The V and J genes are TRBV6-1 and TRBJ1-1; no reliable D call. The CDR3 sequence is 15 residues long. V was shortened by 0 bases and J by 0 bases, with 8 bases between the two germline ends. Germline CDR1 is MNHNS and CDR2 is SASEGT. The DNA of the CDR3 is TGTGCCAGCAGTGAAGCGATAACAGTGAACACTGAAGCTTTCTTT. It specifies CASSEAITVNTEAFF.

The chain employs TRBV6-6 and TRBJ1-2, with D tentatively TRBD1 (5 bases). CDR1 MNHNY and CDR2 SVGAGI come from the germline V gene (reference sequence). The CDR3 extends over 15 amino acids. The V gene lost 5 bases and the J gene lost 1 base, with 14 bases spanning the gap. Written as DNA, the CDR3 is TGTGCCAGCAGTCAGTTTGACAGCCATAACTATGGCTACACCTTC. This encodes CASSQFDSHNYGYTF.

This clone was seen more than once but under ten times. This sequence joins TRBV30 and TRBJ2-7; tentatively, D is TRBD2 (6 bases). Trimming stripped 2 bases from V and 0 bases from J, with 23 bases between. The CDR3 extends over 18 amino acids. Germline values: CDR1 GTSNPN, CDR2 SVGIG (reference sequence). CDR3 residues: CAWSLKMPLAGTSYEQYF. In DNA form, the CDR3 reads TGTGCCTGGAGTCTTAAGATGCCGTTGGCGGGGACCTCCTACGAGCAGTACTTC.

The CDR3 nucleotides read TGTGCCAGCAGCCAAGGGACACGCCAACCCTATGGCTACACCTTC. Protein product: CASSQGTRQPYGYTF. The chain couples TRBV16 to TRBJ1-2; tentatively, D is TRBD1 (6 bases). Trimming took off 2 bases at V and 4 bases at J, with 14 bases between the two ends. Per germline, CDR1 KGHSY and CDR2 FQNENV. The CDR3 covers 15 residues.

This clone was found a few times. The chain combines TRBV19 with TRBJ1-2; 9 bases align to TRBD1. Germline CDR1 is LNHDA and CDR2 is SQIVND (reference sequence). This CDR3 contains 15 residues. V shed 6 bases, J shed 10 bases, and the junction held 15 bases outside the gene matches. CDR3 DNA sequence: TGTGCCAGTAGATCTCCCCCGGGACAGGGCCGTGCCTACACCTTC. This codes for CASRSPPGQGRAYTF.

J is TRBJ2-1 and V is TRBV18; TRBD2 agrees at 9 bases. Germline trimming cut 3 bases from V and 15 bases from J; bases unmatched to any gene: 12. This CDR3 contains 14 residues. Germline lookup yields CDR1 KGHSH and CDR2 LQKENI. The CDR3 bases are TGTGCCAGCTCACCCTCTAGCGGGATGGAGGTTCGGTTCTTC. Its translation is CASSPSSGMEVRFF.

J is TRBJ1-6 and V is TRBV18, with TRBD1 identical over 8 bases. Looked up from germline, CDR1 is KGHSH and CDR2 is LQKENI. CDR3 length equals 15 residues. V shed 3 bases, J shed 6 bases, and the junction held 4 bases outside the gene matches. In DNA form, the CDR3 reads TGTGCCAGCTCACCGCTAGACAGGGGTAATTCACCCCTCCACTTT. Protein: CASSPLDRGNSPLHF.

V and J are TRBV3-1 (or the pseudogene TRBV3-2) and TRBJ2-3; 13 nucleotides agree with TRBD2. The V gene end was trimmed by 4 bases and the J gene end by 5 bases; junction bases not matched to a gene: 6. The CDR3 consists of 16 residues. Germline-derived CDR1 and CDR2 are LGHDT and YNNKEL (reference sequence). The CDR3 region is CASSPTGLAGRDTQYF. Here the CDR3 DNA reads TGTGCCAGCAGCCCAACGGGACTAGCGGGAAGAGATACGCAGTATTTT.

The chain carries TRBV18 and TRBJ1-1; D unclear. Trimming took 5 bases from V and 0 from J, leaving 10 bases between them. The CDR3 extends over 14 amino acids. Germline values: CDR1 KGHSH, CDR2 LQKENI. As DNA, the CDR3 is TGTGCCAGCTCAGTCAGGTCCTTGAACACTGAAGCTTTCTTT. This encodes CASSVRSLNTEAFF. Full variable domain (rest looked up from reference TRBV18 and TRBJ1-1): NAGVMQNPRHLVRRRGQEARLRCSPMKGHSHVYWYRQLPEEGLKFMVYLQKENIIDESGMPKERFSAEFPKEGPSILRIQQVVRGDSAAYFCASSVRSLNTEAFFGQGTRLTVV.

This clone was counted between two and nine times. The chain uses TRBV18 and TRBJ2-4, with a tentative D call TRBD2 (7 bases). The germline V gene has CDR1 KGHSH and CDR2 LQKENI. This CDR3 contains 15 residues. V lost 3 bases and J lost 6, with 15 bases in between. The CDR3 DNA is TGTGCCAGCTCACCTGGCAACAGGGAGGGAAACATTCAGTACTTC. Protein sequence: CASSPGNREGNIQYF.